Listed here are 7 T cell receptor beta chains from one sample, sequenced in a study of graft-versus-host responses after intestinal transplantation. Produced via immunoSEQ multiplex PCR; TCRdb's table is partial and in-frame only. The sample holds about 100,000 clones; more than 85% are singletons and the top ten take about 0.95%. These receptors' antigens are unknown. The sample was unstimulated CD4+ T cells sorted from spleen or lymph node cells, taken before transplant. The receptors come from a human donor who was the organ donor for an intestinal transplant.

This clone was found a few times. The chain couples TRBV7-9 to TRBJ2-1, with TRBD2 matching 7 bases. The trim removed 3 bases at V and 2 bases at J, leaving 4 bases unmatched. Germline values: CDR1 SEHNR, CDR2 FQNEAQ (reference sequence). The CDR3 sequence is 15 residues long. CDR3 DNA sequence: TGTGCCAGCAGCTTCCAGCGGGGCCCCTACAATGAGCAGTTCTTC. Amino acids: CASSFQRGPYNEQFF. Supplemented by reference TRBV7-9 and TRBJ2-1, the full variable domain reads DTGVSQNPRHKITKRGQNVTFRCDPISEHNRLYWYRQTLGQGPEFLTYFQNEAQLEKSRLLSDRFSAERPKGSFSTLEIQRTEQGDSAMYLCASSFQRGPYNEQFFGPGTRLTVL.

The chain links TRBV5-1 to TRBJ2-3; 8 bases agree with TRBD1. The CDR3 totals 14 residues. Unmatched junction bases numbered 2, after V lost 4 bases and J lost 1 base. Looked up from germline, CDR1 is SGHRS and CDR2 is YFSETQ. This chain's CDR3 is CASSPTGGTDTQYF. CDR3 DNA sequence: TGCGCCAGCAGCCCGACAGGGGGCACAGATACGCAGTATTTT.

The chain recombines TRBV19 with TRBJ2-2; the D gene is possibly TRBD1 (6 bases). V was pared by 8 bases and J by 4 bases, with 11 bases between. This CDR3 spans 13 amino acids. From germline, CDR1 is LNHDA and CDR2 SQIVND (reference sequence). CDR3 sequence reads: CASAGVSTGELFF. In nucleotides, the CDR3 is TGTGCCAGTGCAGGGGTTTCCACCGGGGAGCTGTTTTTT. The variable domain in full, with the rest retrieved from reference TRBV19 and TRBJ2-2, is DGGITQSPKYLFRKEGQNVTLSCEQNLNHDAMYWYRQDPGQGLRLIYYSQIVNDFQKGDIAEGYSVSREKKESFPLTVTSAQKNPTAFYLCASAGVSTGELFFGEGSRLTVL.

The chain links TRBV7-2 to TRBJ2-1; 10 positions agree with TRBD2. Germline V gives CDR1 SGHTA, CDR2 FQGNSA. Trimming cost V 5 bases and J 4 bases; bases outside gene matches: 8. The CDR3 runs 16 residues. The CDR3 region is CASSQKRGGRYNEQFF. The CDR3 DNA follows: TGTGCCAGCAGCCAGAAGCGGGGGGGCAGGTACAATGAGCAGTTCTTC.

The chain combines TRBV18 with TRBJ1-1; D may be TRBD1 (5 bases). Germline V gives CDR1 KGHSH, CDR2 LQKENI. The CDR3 runs 13 residues. The V and J ends lost 6 bases and 3 bases respectively, with 11 bases between them. The CDR3 is CASSRGADTEAFF. CDR3 bases: TGTGCCAGCTCCCGTGGGGCGGACACTGAAGCTTTCTTT. Combining the CDR3 with reference TRBV18 and TRBJ1-1 gives the whole variable domain NAGVMQNPRHLVRRRGQEARLRCSPMKGHSHVYWYRQLPEEGLKFMVYLQKENIIDESGMPKERFSAEFPKEGPSILRIQQVVRGDSAAYFCASSRGADTEAFFGQGTRLTVV.

In its sample, this clone was seen once. The V and J genes are TRBV11-2 and TRBJ1-3; TRBD1 matches at 10 bases. CDR3 size: 17 residues. Germline assignment: CDR1 SGHAT and CDR2 FQNNGV. V lost 5 bases, J lost 2 bases, and 9 bases stayed unmatched. This CDR3 is CASSHGTGAFTGNTIYF. The CDR3 DNA follows: TGTGCCAGCAGCCACGGGACAGGGGCTTTTACTGGAAACACCATATATTTT.

J is TRBJ1-2 and V is TRBV29-1, with D unresolved. V dropped 0 bases and J dropped 8 bases, with 7 bases sitting between them. This CDR3 is built from 11 residues. In germline, CDR1 is SQVTM, CDR2 ANQGSEA. CDR3 sequence reads: CSVEEWSGYTF. The CDR3 region has the DNA TGCAGCGTTGAAGAGTGGAGCGGCTACACCTTC.